This entry is about one T cell receptor (beta chain). The antigen is not known. Each CDR3 protein gets one entry after TCRdb re-called the reads with MiXCR. This sample yields more than 55,000 distinct CDR3 sequences, of which around 20% are seen a single time; approximately 68% belongs to the top ten. This specimen belongs to a study of T cell repertoires in cytomegalovirus infection. The source was CD8+ T cells from cultured PBMCs, collected from culture after CMV antigen stimulation. The sequence derives from a human donor in good health (CMV status not recorded). Some clones in this sample may be carry-over from other donors' samples.

The CDR3 loop reads CASTPMGQKDNEQFF. The DNA for the CDR3 is TGTGCCAGCACTCCCATGGGACAGAAGGATAATGAGCAGTTCTTC. The chain employs TRBV12-3 or TRBV12-4 and TRBJ2-1; 7 bases match TRBD1. The V gene end was trimmed by 7 bases and the J gene end by 7 bases; junction bases not matched to a gene: 13. CDR3 length equals 15 residues.